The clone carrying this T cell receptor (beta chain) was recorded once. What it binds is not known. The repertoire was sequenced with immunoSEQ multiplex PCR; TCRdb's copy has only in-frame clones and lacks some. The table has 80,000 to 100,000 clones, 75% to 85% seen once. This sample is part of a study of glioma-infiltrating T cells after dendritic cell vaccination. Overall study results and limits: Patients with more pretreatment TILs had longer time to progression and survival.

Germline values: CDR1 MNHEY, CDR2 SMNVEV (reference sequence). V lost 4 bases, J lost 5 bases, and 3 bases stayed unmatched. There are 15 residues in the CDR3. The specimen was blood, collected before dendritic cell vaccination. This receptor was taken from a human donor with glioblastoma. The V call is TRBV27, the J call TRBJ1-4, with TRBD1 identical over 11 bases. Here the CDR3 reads CASSSGQGANEKLFF. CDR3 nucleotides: TGTGCCAGCAGTTCCGGACAGGGGGCCAATGAAAAACTGTTTTTT.